This TCR beta chain was retrieved from a study of OX40 agonist ivuxolimab in advanced cancers. Clones were read by immunoSEQ multiplex PCR, and TCRdb kept only the in-frame ones, dropping some. The sample has tens of thousands of clones; over 80% are singletons. The CDR3 is 15 amino acids. V lost 5 bases to trimming and J lost 2 bases; unmatched junction nucleotides: 3. Germline assignment: CDR1 MDHEN and CDR2 SYDVKM. This sequence originates from an adult with an advanced solid tumor such as melanoma, head and neck, liver or kidney cancer. The chain links TRBV28 to TRBJ1-3; 10 positions agree with TRBD1. This sample comprised CD4+ or CD8+ T cells sorted from blood, obtained in a trial of the OX40 agonist ivuxolimab. The chain's CDR3 is CASSLTGGTGNTIYF. The CDR3 DNA is TGTGCCAGCAGTCTGACAGGGGGCACTGGAAACACCATATATTTT.